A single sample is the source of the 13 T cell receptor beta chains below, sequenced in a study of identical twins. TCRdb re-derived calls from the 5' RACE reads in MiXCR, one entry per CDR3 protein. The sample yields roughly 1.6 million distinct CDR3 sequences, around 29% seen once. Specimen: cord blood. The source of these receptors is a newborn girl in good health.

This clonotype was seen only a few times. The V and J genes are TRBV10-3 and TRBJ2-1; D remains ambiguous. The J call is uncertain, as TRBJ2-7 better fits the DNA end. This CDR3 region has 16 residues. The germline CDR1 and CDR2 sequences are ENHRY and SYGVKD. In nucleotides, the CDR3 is TGTGCCATCAGTGAGGAGGCTCTAAGCTCCTACAATGAGCAGTACTTC. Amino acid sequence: CAISEEALSSYNEQYF.

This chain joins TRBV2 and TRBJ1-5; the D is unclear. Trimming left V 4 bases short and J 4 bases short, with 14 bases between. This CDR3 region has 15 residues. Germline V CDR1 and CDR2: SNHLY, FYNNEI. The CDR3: CASSADGAINQPQHF. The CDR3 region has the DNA TGTGCCAGCAGTGCGGACGGAGCCATAAATCAGCCCCAGCATTTT.

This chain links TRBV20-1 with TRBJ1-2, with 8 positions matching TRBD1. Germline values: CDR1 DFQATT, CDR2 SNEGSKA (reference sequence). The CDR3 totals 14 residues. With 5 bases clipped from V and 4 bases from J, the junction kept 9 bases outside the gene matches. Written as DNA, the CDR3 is TGCAGTGCTGTCACAGGGGGTAGTGGCTATGGCTACACCTTC. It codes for CSAVTGGSGYGYTF.

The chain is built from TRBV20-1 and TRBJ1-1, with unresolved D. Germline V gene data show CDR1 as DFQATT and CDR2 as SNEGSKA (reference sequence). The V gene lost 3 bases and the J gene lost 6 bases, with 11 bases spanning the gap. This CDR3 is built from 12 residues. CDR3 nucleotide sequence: TGCAGTGCTAGGACCAGATATCCTGAAGCTTTCTTT. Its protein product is CSARTRYPEAFF.

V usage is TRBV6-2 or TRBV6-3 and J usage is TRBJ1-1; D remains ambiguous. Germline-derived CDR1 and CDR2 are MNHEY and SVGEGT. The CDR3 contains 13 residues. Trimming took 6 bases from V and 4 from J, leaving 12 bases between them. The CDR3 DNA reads TGTGCCAGCAGCCCCTTTGGGCCCACTGAAGCTTTCTTT. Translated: CASSPFGPTEAFF.

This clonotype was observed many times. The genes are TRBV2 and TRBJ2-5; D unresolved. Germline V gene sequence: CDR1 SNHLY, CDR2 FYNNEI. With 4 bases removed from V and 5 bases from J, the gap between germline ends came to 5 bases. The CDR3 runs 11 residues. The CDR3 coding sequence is TGTGCCAGCAGTGTGAGGGAGACCCAGTACTTC. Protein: CASSVRETQYF.

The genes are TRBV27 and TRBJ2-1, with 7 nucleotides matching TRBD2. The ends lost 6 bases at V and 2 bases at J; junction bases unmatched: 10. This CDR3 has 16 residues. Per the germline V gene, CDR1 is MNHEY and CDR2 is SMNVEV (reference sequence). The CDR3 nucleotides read TGTGCCAGCAGCGTCAGGCTAGCGGAGACCTACAATGAGCAGTTCTTC. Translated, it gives CASSVRLAETYNEQFF.

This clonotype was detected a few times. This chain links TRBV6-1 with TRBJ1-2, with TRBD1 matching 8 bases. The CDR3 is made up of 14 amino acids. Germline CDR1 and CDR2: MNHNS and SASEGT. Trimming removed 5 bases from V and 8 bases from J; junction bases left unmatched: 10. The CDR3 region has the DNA TGTGCCAGCAGTAGCAGGGGGCGGAGTGAGGGCTACACCTTC. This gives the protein CASSSRGRSEGYTF.

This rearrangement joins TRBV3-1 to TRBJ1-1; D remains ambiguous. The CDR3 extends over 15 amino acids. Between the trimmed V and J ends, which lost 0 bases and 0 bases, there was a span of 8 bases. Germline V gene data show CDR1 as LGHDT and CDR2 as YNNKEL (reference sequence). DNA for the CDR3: TGTGCCAGCAGCCAAGAGGGATATATGAACACTGAAGCTTTCTTT. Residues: CASSQEGYMNTEAFF.

In nucleotides, the CDR3 is TGTGCCAGCAGCGTATACTCCTACAATGAGCAGTTCTTC. Its protein is CASSVYSYNEQFF. The chain employs TRBV9 and TRBJ2-1, with unresolved D. The CDR3 has 13 residues. Germline V gene sequence: CDR1 SGDLS, CDR2 YYNGEE. V lost 1 base, J lost 0 bases, and 2 bases lay in between.

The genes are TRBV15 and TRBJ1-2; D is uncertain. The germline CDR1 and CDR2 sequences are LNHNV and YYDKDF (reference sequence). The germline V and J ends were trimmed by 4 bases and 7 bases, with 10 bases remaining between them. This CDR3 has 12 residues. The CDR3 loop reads CATSIGSSGYTF. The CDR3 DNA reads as TGTGCCACCAGCATAGGGTCGAGTGGCTACACCTTC.

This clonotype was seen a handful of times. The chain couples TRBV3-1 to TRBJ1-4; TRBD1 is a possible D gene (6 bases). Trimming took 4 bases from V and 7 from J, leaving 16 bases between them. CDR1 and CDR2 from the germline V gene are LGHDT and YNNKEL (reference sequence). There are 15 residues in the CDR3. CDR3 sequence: CASSPSGVSAEKLFF. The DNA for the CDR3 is TGTGCCAGCAGCCCCTCAGGGGTTTCGGCTGAAAAACTGTTTTTT.

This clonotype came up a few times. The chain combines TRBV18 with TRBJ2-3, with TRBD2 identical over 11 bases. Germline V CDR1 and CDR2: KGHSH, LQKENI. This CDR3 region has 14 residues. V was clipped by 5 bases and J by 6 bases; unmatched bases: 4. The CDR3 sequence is CASSTSGRYDTQYF. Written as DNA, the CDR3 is TGTGCCAGCTCAACTAGCGGGAGATATGATACGCAGTATTTT.